The 19 T cell receptor beta chains given below trace back to one sample, sequenced in a study of shared clonotypes between healthy human individuals. Some clones are missing from TCRdb's copy, which holds only in-frame ones; the method was immunoSEQ multiplex PCR. The sample consists of over 2 million clones, around 92% of them appearing once. Sequencing was done on a sample of naive CD4+ T cells from PBMCs. Sample subset: CD45RA+ positively selected. The source of these receptors is a man between 18 and 35 years old in good health. Some clones in this sample may be carry-over from other donors' samples.

This chain connects TRBV7-3 to TRBJ2-6; D gene unclear. CDR1 and CDR2 from the germline V gene are SGHTA and FQGTGA. The CDR3 is 16 residues long. V was clipped by 5 bases and J by 4 bases, with 15 bases between them. This CDR3 reads CASSLSVGLGANVLTF. CDR3 nucleotides: TGTGCCAGCAGCCTGTCAGTGGGTTTGGGGGCCAACGTCCTGACTTTC. Filled out from reference TRBV7-3 and TRBJ2-6, the complete variable domain reads GAGVSQTPSNKVTEKGKYVELRCDPISGHTALYWYRQSLGQGPEFLIYFQGTGAADDSGLPNDRFFAVRPEGSVSTLKIQRTERGDSAVYLCASSLSVGLGANVLTFGAGSRLTVL.

The gene calls are TRBV28 and TRBJ1-1; no definite D call. Trimming stripped 5 bases from V and 1 base from J, with 14 bases between. CDR1 is MDHEN, CDR2 SYDVKM, per germline. CDR3 length: 15 residues. Here the CDR3 reads CASSPWVGENTEAFF. The CDR3, as DNA: TGTGCCAGCAGTCCATGGGTTGGGGAGAACACTGAAGCTTTCTTT.

The chain employs TRBV5-1 and TRBJ2-1, with D maybe TRBD2 (6 bases). The CDR3 has 16 amino acids. V lost 7 bases to trimming and J lost 8 bases, with 25 bases between them. Germline V gene sequence: CDR1 SGHRS, CDR2 YFSETQ. The CDR3 loop reads CASAISGTGRGDEQFF. CDR3 DNA sequence: TGCGCCAGCGCCATCTCAGGCACGGGCCGCGGGGATGAGCAGTTCTTC.

This clone was detected once. Other DNA sequences in the sample encode the same CDR3. J is TRBJ2-7 and V is TRBV4-1, with TRBD2 matching 8 bases. The V gene end was trimmed by 1 base and the J gene end by 3 bases; junction bases not matched to a gene: 2. This CDR3 has 14 residues. Germline loops: CDR1 MGHRA, CDR2 YSYEKL. CDR3 bases: TGCGCCAGCAGCCAAGGGGCGGGAGGCTACGAGCAGTACTTC. Protein product: CASSQGAGGYEQYF.

There are a few counts of this clone. V usage is TRBV5-1 and J usage is TRBJ1-2; TRBD1 matches at 9 bases. This CDR3 contains 13 residues. With V trimmed by 1 base and J by 6 bases, 1 base remained unmatched. Per germline, CDR1 SGHRS and CDR2 YFSETQ. The CDR3 DNA is TGCGCCAGCAGCTTGCGGGACAGGGATGGCTACACCTTC. Its translation: CASSLRDRDGYTF. The whole variable domain, remainder taken from reference TRBV5-1 and TRBJ1-2, is KAGVTQTPRYLIKTRGQQVTLSCSPISGHRSVSWYQQTPGQGLQFLFEYFSETQRNKGNFPGRFSGRQFSNSRSEMNVSTLELGDSALYLCASSLRDRDGYTFGSGTRLTVV.

The chain links TRBV5-1 to TRBJ2-5, with 7 bases identical to TRBD2. The J segment lost 2 bases and the V segment lost 4 bases, leaving 8 bases of the junction unmatched. This CDR3 is 15 amino acids long. The germline gives CDR1 SGHRS, CDR2 YFSETQ. Written as DNA, the CDR3 is TGCGCCAGCAGCCAGGCTAGCGGAGGACAAGAGACCCAGTACTTC. It is translated as CASSQASGGQETQYF.

This sequence joins TRBV5-1 and TRBJ1-3, with 8 bases fitting TRBD1. The CDR3 consists of 16 residues. The germline CDR1 and CDR2 sequences are SGHRS and YFSETQ. The V and J ends lost 3 bases and 3 bases, in that order; junction bases with no gene match: 8. In nucleotides, the CDR3 is TGCGCCAGCAGCTCAACAGGGGGAGTAAGTGGAAACACCATATATTTT. Translating it yields CASSSTGGVSGNTIYF.

CDR3 nucleotide sequence: TGTGCCAGCAGCAGACGGACAGGGGGGGAAGAGACCCAGTACTTC. It translates to CASSRRTGGEETQYF. The chain joins TRBV5-4 to TRBJ2-5, with 10 bases identical to TRBD1. Germline CDR1 reads SGHNT; CDR2 reads YYREEE (reference sequence). This CDR3 is 15 amino acids long. Losses at the gene ends were 4 bases for V and 3 bases for J; bases not matched to a gene: 6. Full variable domain (outside the CDR3, taken from reference TRBV5-4 and TRBJ2-5): ETGVTQSPTHLIKTRGQQVTLRCSSQSGHNTVSWYQQALGQGPQFIFQYYREEENGRGNFPPRFSGLQFPNYSSELNVNALELDDSALYLCASSRRTGGEETQYFGPGTRLLVL.

The chain joins TRBV15 to TRBJ2-2; no definite D call. The germline V gene has CDR1 LNHNV and CDR2 YYDKDF (reference sequence). The CDR3 is 14 amino acids. Deletions cut 1 base from V and 3 bases from J, with 6 bases between. The CDR3 DNA reads as TGTGCCACCAGCAGAGCGGAGCACACCGGGGAGCTGTTTTTT. Its translation: CATSRAEHTGELFF.

This chain joins TRBV6-1 and TRBJ1-5; 7 positions match TRBD1. V shed 7 bases, J shed 0 bases, and the junction held 6 bases outside the gene matches. The CDR3 runs to 15 residues. The germline V gene has CDR1 MNHNS and CDR2 SASEGT. CDR3 amino acids: CASTTGVGSNQPQHF. The CDR3 DNA reads as TGTGCCAGCACCACAGGGGTGGGTAGCAATCAGCCCCAGCATTTT.

The genes are TRBV9 and TRBJ2-2, with 10 bases aligning to TRBD1. Per germline, CDR1 SGDLS and CDR2 YYNGEE. The CDR3 is made up of 15 amino acids. Trimming cost V 4 bases and J 9 bases; bases outside gene matches: 9. Here the CDR3 DNA reads TGTGCCAGCAGCTTCGGGACAGGGGACCGCCGGGAGCTGTTTTTT. Its protein product is CASSFGTGDRRELFF.

The genes are TRBV14 and TRBJ1-1, with D maybe TRBD1 (5 bases). The CDR3 covers 13 residues. Trimming took off 5 bases at V and 2 bases at J, with 9 bases between the two ends. CDR1 and CDR2 from the germline V gene are SGHDN and FVKESK. The chain's CDR3 is CASSEGLNTEAFF. The CDR3 coding sequence is TGTGCCAGCAGCGAGGGACTCAACACTGAAGCTTTCTTT. Supplemented by reference TRBV14 and TRBJ1-1, the full variable domain reads EAGVTQFPSHSVIEKGQTVTLRCDPISGHDNLYWYRRVMGKEIKFLLHFVKESKQDESGMPNNRFLAERTGGTYSTLKVQPAELEDSGVYFCASSEGLNTEAFFGQGTRLTVV.

This clone appeared once. The chain links TRBV5-1 to TRBJ1-1; 10 nucleotides agree with TRBD1. This CDR3 has 16 amino acids. Trimming removed 4 bases from V and 6 bases from J; junction bases left unmatched: 12. Germline assignment: CDR1 SGHRS and CDR2 YFSETQ. For the CDR3, the DNA is TGCGCCAGCAGCCTTAATCTGGGACAGGGGTCGTCTGAAGCTTTCTTT. Translated, it gives CASSLNLGQGSSEAFF.

The chain is built from TRBV30 and TRBJ1-2; 7 bases line up with TRBD1. The trim removed 5 bases at V and 8 bases at J, leaving 5 bases unmatched. The CDR3 is made up of 11 amino acids. Per germline, CDR1 GTSNPN and CDR2 SVGIG (reference sequence). DNA for the CDR3: TGTGCCTGGGTGGACAGGAGGGGCTACACCTTC. This encodes CAWVDRRGYTF.

Regarding this clone: Other DNA sequences in this specimen translate into the identical CDR3. The V gene is TRBV7-2, the J gene TRBJ1-4; TRBD1 matches at 8 bases. The V and J ends lost 1 base and 5 bases, in that order; junction bases with no gene match: 0. Germline CDR1 is SGHTA and CDR2 is FQGNSA. There are 14 residues in the CDR3. CDR3 sequence: CASSLGQGNEKLFF. The CDR3 DNA reads TGTGCCAGCAGCTTAGGACAGGGGAATGAAAAACTGTTTTTT.

J is TRBJ2-7 and V is TRBV30; TRBD1 aligns across 9 bases. This CDR3 region has 14 residues. Trimming took 5 bases from V and 2 from J; bases not matched to a gene: 7. In germline, CDR1 is GTSNPN, CDR2 SVGIG (reference sequence). The chain's CDR3 is CAWASGQGPYEQYF. DNA of the CDR3: TGTGCCTGGGCCTCGGGACAGGGCCCCTACGAGCAGTACTTC.

The rearrangement joins TRBV6-1 to TRBJ2-7, with D uncertain. This CDR3 has 13 residues. V was trimmed by 1 base and J by 4 bases, leaving 8 bases between them. Germline assignment: CDR1 MNHNS and CDR2 SASEGT. The CDR3 spells CASSEVPEYEQYF. The CDR3, as DNA: TGTGCCAGCAGTGAAGTCCCCGAATACGAGCAGTACTTC.

V usage is TRBV18 and J usage is TRBJ2-2; 9 bases are a match to TRBD1. The V gene's germline CDR1 is KGHSH and CDR2 LQKENI. The CDR3 sequence is 17 residues long. Trimming took 1 base from V and 6 from J; bases not matched to a gene: 9. The CDR3 nucleotides read TGTGCCAGCTCACCACGTGAAGCCGGGACAGGGTCCGGGGAGCTGTTTTTT. Encoded protein: CASSPREAGTGSGELFF. Variable domain in full (rest from reference TRBV18 and TRBJ2-2): NAGVMQNPRHLVRRRGQEARLRCSPMKGHSHVYWYRQLPEEGLKFMVYLQKENIIDESGMPKERFSAEFPKEGPSILRIQQVVRGDSAAYFCASSPREAGTGSGELFFGEGSRLTVL.

The V gene is TRBV5-4, the J gene TRBJ2-2, with 9 bases that match TRBD2. This CDR3 comprises 18 residues. Germline-derived CDR1 and CDR2 are SGHNT and YYREEE (reference sequence). V lost 4 bases to trimming and J lost 1 base; unmatched junction nucleotides: 11. As DNA, the CDR3 is TGTGCCAGCAGCCCTGCGGTTAGCGGGAGAGGGAACACCGGGGAGCTGTTTTTT. Protein: CASSPAVSGRGNTGELFF. The full variable domain, rest sourced from reference TRBV5-4 and TRBJ2-2, is ETGVTQSPTHLIKTRGQQVTLRCSSQSGHNTVSWYQQALGQGPQFIFQYYREEENGRGNFPPRFSGLQFPNYSSELNVNALELDDSALYLCASSPAVSGRGNTGELFFGEGSRLTVL.